A selection of T cell receptor beta chains follows, all from one sample in a study of sequential checkpoint blockade in melanoma. This table comes from immunoSEQ multiplex PCR, and its TCRdb copy is limited to in-frame clones, with some not included. The data contain over a thousand clones, 23% of them seen just once; the ten biggest clones take up 8% to 9.5%. The sample in question was tumor tissue (inferred from file names), obtained from a patient given nivolumab and ipilimumab in sequence. The receptors were sampled from a human donor with melanoma. Both conserved end residues are part of each CDR3. The order of the fields is D gene, V gene, clone size, J gene, CDR3 protein, CDR3 DNA. A D gene is named only where the DNA matches it firmly. A clone size is listed for some rows: how often the clone was seen (once, few, many), or a class if it is expanded.

>-|TRBV6-8|few|TRBJ2-1
CASRNPIQGNEQFF
TGTGCCAGCAGGAACCCGATACAGGGCAATGAGCAGTTCTTC
>-|TRBV5-1|-|TRBJ2-2
CASSYAAGGSAGELFF
TGCGCCAGCAGCTATGCCGCCGGGGGCTCAGCCGGGGAGCTGTTTTTT
>TRBD2|TRBV10-2|-|TRBJ2-3
CASSELGTRRTDTQYF
TGCGCCAGCAGTGAATTAGGGACTAGGCGTACAGATACGCAGTATTTT
>-|TRBV11-3|medium-sized|TRBJ2-7
CASSPGPVEAREQYF
TGTGCCAGCAGCCCGGGGCCCGTTGAGGCGCGCGAGCAGTACTTC
>TRBD2|TRBV11-3|medium-sized|TRBJ2-5
CASSPGTSSETQYF
TGTGCCAGCAGCCCTGGGACTAGTAGTGAGACCCAGTACTTC
>-|TRBV12-5|-|TRBJ2-3
CASGLMTPEGRTDTQYF
TGTGCTAGTGGCTTGATGACCCCAGAGGGGAGGACAGATACGCAGTATTTT
>TRBD2|TRBV5-1|-|TRBJ2-3
CASRLAGERTDTQYF
TGCGCCAGCCGCTTAGCGGGGGAGCGCACAGATACGCAGTATTTT
>-|TRBV4-1|few|TRBJ2-1
CASSQVRDGTYNEQFF
TGCGCCAGCAGCCAGGTGCGGGACGGGACCTACAATGAGCAGTTCTTC
>-|TRBV11-3|medium-sized|TRBJ1-5
CASSPFPRYSNQPQHF
TGTGCCAGCAGCCCCTTCCCGAGGTATAGCAATCAGCCCCAGCATTTT
>-|TRBV29-1|-|TRBJ2-2
CSVFPEGRGELFF
TGCAGCGTCTTCCCGGAGGGCCGTGGGGAGCTGTTTTTT
>-|TRBV28|few|TRBJ2-5
CASQRTAQETQYF
TGTGCCAGCCAAAGGACAGCTCAAGAGACCCAGTACTTC
>-|TRBV6-8|-|TRBJ1-5
CASSFPENQPQHF
TGTGCCAGCAGTTTTCCAGAGAATCAGCCCCAGCATTTT
>TRBD1|TRBV4-1|medium-sized|TRBJ2-1
CASSQEGGFYNEQFF
TGCGCCAGCAGCCAAGAAGGGGGCTTTTACAATGAGCAGTTCTTC
>-|TRBV11-3|medium-sized|TRBJ1-3
CASSLKGTGNTIYF
TGTGCCAGCAGCTTAAAAGGGACTGGAAACACCATATATTTT
>-|TRBV1|-|TRBJ2-1
CASTTEQGSNNEQFF
TGCGCCAGCACCACTGAGCAGGGGTCTAACAATGAGCAGTTCTTC
>-|TRBV29-1|-|TRBJ1-4
CSPKGTTNEKLFF
TGCAGCCCTAAGGGGACAACTAATGAAAAACTGTTTTTT
>TRBD2|TRBV4-1|few|TRBJ2-6
CASSHYSGRASGANVLTF
TGCGCCAGCAGCCACTATAGCGGGAGGGCTTCCGGGGCCAACGTCCTGACTTTC
>-|TRBV11-3|-|TRBJ1-5
CASSLGPERSQPQHF
TGTGCCAGCAGCTTAGGGCCGGAGCGGAGTCAGCCCCAGCATTTT
>TRBD1|TRBV30|-|TRBJ1-6
CAWRDRENSPLHF
TGTGCCTGGAGGGACAGGGAAAATTCACCCCTCCACTTT
>TRBD1|TRBV6-8|few|TRBJ2-3
CASSFKRPGQGNTDTQYF
TGTGCCAGCAGTTTCAAACGCCCGGGACAGGGGAACACAGATACGCAGTATTTT
>TRBD2|TRBV10-2|-|TRBJ2-1
CANYGLAGGPGQFF
TGCGCCAACTACGGACTAGCGGGAGGGCCTGGGCAGTTCTTC
>-|TRBV11-3|medium-sized|TRBJ2-2
CASSANRGAGELFF
TGTGCCAGCAGTGCTAATAGGGGGGCCGGGGAGCTGTTTTTT
>TRBD1|TRBV15|large|TRBJ1-1
CATSPRQGKNTEAFF
TGTGCCACCAGCCCCAGACAGGGCAAGAACACTGAAGCTTTCTTT
>-|TRBV6-8|few|TRBJ1-1
CASSNREIGTEAFF
TGTGCCAGCAGCAACAGGGAGATAGGCACTGAAGCTTTCTTT
>-|TRBV29-1|-|TRBJ2-1
CSVTPSYNEQFF
TGCAGCGTGACCCCCTCCTACAATGAGCAGTTCTTC
>-|TRBV10-2|once|TRBJ1-1
CASSRQLNTEAFF
TGCGCCAGCAGCCGACAGCTGAACACTGAAGCTTTCTTT
>-|TRBV11-3|medium-sized|TRBJ2-7
CASSFGVGAYEQYF
TGTGCCAGCAGCTTTGGGGTCGGAGCCTACGAGCAGTACTTC
>TRBD2|TRBV19|once|TRBJ2-3
CASSIRRGGDRPNTQYF
TGTGCCAGTAGTATACGCCGCGGGGGGGACCGACCGAATACGCAGTATTTT
>TRBD1|TRBV28|-|TRBJ1-2
CASSLYGTGDGYTF
TGTGCCAGCAGTTTATATGGGACAGGGGACGGCTACACCTTC
>-|TRBV10-3|medium-sized|TRBJ2-7
CAISESTDLFSYEQYF
TGTGCCATCAGTGAGTCCACGGATTTATTCTCCTACGAGCAGTACTTC
>TRBD2|TRBV10-2|-|TRBJ2-3
CASSDRRGGRTDTQYF
TGCGCCAGCAGTGATAGGCGGGGGGGCAGGACAGATACGCAGTATTTT